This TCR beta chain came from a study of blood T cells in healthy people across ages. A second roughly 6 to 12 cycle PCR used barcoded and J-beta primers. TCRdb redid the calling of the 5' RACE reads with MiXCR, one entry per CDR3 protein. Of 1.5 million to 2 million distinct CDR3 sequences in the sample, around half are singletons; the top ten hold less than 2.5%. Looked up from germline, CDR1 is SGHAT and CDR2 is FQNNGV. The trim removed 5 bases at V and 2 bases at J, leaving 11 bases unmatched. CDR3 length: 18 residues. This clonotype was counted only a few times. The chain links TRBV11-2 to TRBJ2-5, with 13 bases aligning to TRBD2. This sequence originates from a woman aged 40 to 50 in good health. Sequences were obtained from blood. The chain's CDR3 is CASSDTGTSGVWQETQYF. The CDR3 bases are TGTGCCAGCAGCGATACCGGGACTAGCGGGGTGTGGCAAGAGACCCAGTACTTC.